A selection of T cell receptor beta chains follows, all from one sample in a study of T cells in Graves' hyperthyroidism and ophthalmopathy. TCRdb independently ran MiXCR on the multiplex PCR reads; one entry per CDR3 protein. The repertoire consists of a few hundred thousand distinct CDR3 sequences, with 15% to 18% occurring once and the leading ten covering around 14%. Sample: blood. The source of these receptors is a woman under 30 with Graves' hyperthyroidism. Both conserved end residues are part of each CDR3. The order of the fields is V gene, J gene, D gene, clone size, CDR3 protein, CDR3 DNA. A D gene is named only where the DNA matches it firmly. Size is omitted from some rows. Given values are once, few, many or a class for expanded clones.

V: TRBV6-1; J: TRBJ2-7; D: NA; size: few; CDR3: CASSIRDGSYEQYF; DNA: TGTGCCAGCAGTATCCGGGACGGATCCTACGAGCAGTACTTC
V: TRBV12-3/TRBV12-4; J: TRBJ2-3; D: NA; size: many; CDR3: CASSLQWELEADTQYF; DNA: TGTGCCAGCAGTCTCCAGTGGGAACTTGAAGCGGATACGCAGTATTTT
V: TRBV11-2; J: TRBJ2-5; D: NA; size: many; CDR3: CASSIDGGGGTQYF; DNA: TGTGCCAGCAGCATAGACGGGGGTGGAGGGACCCAGTACTTC
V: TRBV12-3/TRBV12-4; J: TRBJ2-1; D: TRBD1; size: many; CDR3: CASVGQGAYNEQFF; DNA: TGTGCCAGCGTAGGACAGGGGGCCTACAATGAGCAGTTCTTC
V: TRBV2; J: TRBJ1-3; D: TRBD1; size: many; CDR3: CASSGTGTGNTIYF; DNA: TGTGCCAGCAGCGGGACAGGGACTGGAAACACCATATATTTT
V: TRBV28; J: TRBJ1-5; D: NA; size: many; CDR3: CASSSLMRLHQPQHF; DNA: TGTGCCAGCAGCAGCCTGATGAGACTCCATCAGCCCCAGCATTTT
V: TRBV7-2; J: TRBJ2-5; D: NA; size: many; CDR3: CASSLYGSASETQYF; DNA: TGTGCCAGCAGCTTATATGGGTCCGCCTCGGAGACCCAGTACTTC
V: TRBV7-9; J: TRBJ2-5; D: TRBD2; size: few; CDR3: CATGPPAGGLVETQYF; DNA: TGTGCCACCGGACCCCCAGCGGGGGGGCTGGTGGAGACCCAGTACTTC
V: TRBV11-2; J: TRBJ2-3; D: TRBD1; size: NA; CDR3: CASSTERGHATDTQYF; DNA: TGTGCCAGCAGCACGGAAAGGGGGCACGCCACAGATACGCAGTATTTT
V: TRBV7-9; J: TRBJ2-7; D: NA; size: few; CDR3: CASSLPGWGYEQYF; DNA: TGTGCCAGCAGCTTACCCGGATGGGGCTACGAGCAGTACTTC
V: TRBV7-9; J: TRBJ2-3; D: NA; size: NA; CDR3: CASSTQRLGDTDTQYF; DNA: TGTGCCAGCAGCACCCAGAGACTAGGGGACACAGATACGCAGTATTTT